The 8 T cell receptor beta chains below come from one sample, sequenced in a study of regulatory T cells in long-lasting Graves disease. Specified time point: newly diagnosed GD, antithyroid drugs for less than 3 months. The TCR library used RNA extracted from PBMCs. HTBI primers from iRepertoire and Arm-PCR of CDR3 regions yielded the TCR beta libraries. TCRdb used MiXCR to reprocess the multiplex PCR reads, holding one entry per CDR3 protein. The sample yields around 400,000 distinct CDR3 sequences, about a sixth seen once. The material was peripheral blood mononuclear cells (PBMCs), obtained at new diagnosis, from a patient treated with antithyroid drugs. These receptor sequences come from a female donor with Graves disease.

Note on this clonotype: A far larger clone is one nucleotide away, so this likely arose from a read error. V usage is TRBV6-2 or TRBV6-3 and J usage is TRBJ2-3; 8 bases line up with TRBD1. The assigned J gene may be wrong: the sequence end matches TRBJ1-5 better. The CDR3 loop spans 16 amino acids. CDR1 MNHEY and CDR2 SVGEGT come from the germline V gene. The CDR3 sequence is CASRIMGTGGTDTQHF. The CDR3 bases are TGTGCCAGCAGAATTATGGGGACAGGTGGCACAGATACGCAGCATTTT.

V and J are TRBV6-2 or TRBV6-3 and TRBJ1-3, with 7 bases aligning to TRBD1. Germline V CDR1 and CDR2: MNHEY, SVGEGT. V lost 4 bases, J lost 0 bases, and 6 bases stayed unmatched. The CDR3 spans 16 residues. The CDR3 sequence: CASSWLGQSSGNTIYF. The CDR3 nucleotides read TGTGCCAGCAGTTGGTTGGGACAGAGCTCTGGAAACACCATATATTTT.

This clonotype has a count of ten or more. The chain carries TRBV28 and TRBJ1-4; D is unresolved. The CDR3 sequence is 16 residues long. Trimming shortened V by 4 bases and J by 11 bases, and 23 bases separated the two germline ends. Germline V gene lookup returns CDR1 MDHEN and CDR2 SYDVKM. CDR3 nucleotides: TGTGCCAGCAGTTCGTTATGGCCGAAGCTGGGAGGGAAACTGTTTTTT. It encodes CASSSLWPKLGGKLFF.

The gene calls are TRBV10-3 and TRBJ2-2, with TRBD1 matching over 9 bases. The V gene's germline CDR1 is ENHRY and CDR2 SYGVKD. The CDR3 sequence is 15 residues long. V was clipped by 10 bases and J by 5 bases; unmatched bases: 11. Written as DNA, the CDR3 is TGTGCCAGCAACCCCAGCGACAGGGGGACCGGGGAGCTGTTTTTT. As protein: CASNPSDRGTGELFF.

This clonotype was counted at least ten times. This sequence joins TRBV11-2 and TRBJ1-1; 7 nucleotides align to TRBD1. V lost 5 bases to trimming and J lost 1 base; unmatched junction nucleotides: 10. The CDR3 spans 16 residues. Germline V lookup: CDR1 SGHAT, CDR2 FQNNGV. Here the CDR3 reads CASSGPRDSPNTEAFF. The CDR3 DNA reads as TGTGCCAGCAGCGGGCCCCGGGACAGCCCGAACACTGAAGCTTTCTTT.

This clonotype was seen at least ten times. The V gene is TRBV13, the J gene TRBJ1-2; no reliable D call. Trimming shortened V by 6 bases and J by 6 bases, and 17 bases separated the two germline ends. CDR3 length equals 14 residues. The germline CDR1 and CDR2 sequences are PRHDT and FYEKMQ (reference sequence). Written as DNA, the CDR3 is TGTGCCAGCAGGGACTTGAGGTTGGGAAATGGCTACACCTTC. Its protein is CASRDLRLGNGYTF.

This clonotype was seen ten or more times. No conserved phenylalanine or tryptophan is present at the end of the CDR3, so a read error is the likely explanation. The V gene is TRBV11-3, the J gene TRBJ2-2; 8 bases align to TRBD1. Germline CDR1 and CDR2: SGHNT and YENEEA. The CDR3 sequence is 17 residues long. Germline trimming cut 5 bases from V and 4 bases from J; bases unmatched to any gene: 12. CDR3 bases: TGTGCCAGCAGCAAAGGACCAGGGGGCGCGGTCACCGGGGAGCTGTTTTCT. This encodes CASSKGPGGAVTGELFS.

This clonotype was picked up many times. J is TRBJ2-1 and V is TRBV15; tentative D call: TRBD1 (6 bases). CDR1 and CDR2 (germline): LNHNV, YYDKDF (reference sequence). The CDR3 covers 17 residues. Trimming pared 3 bases from V and 5 bases from J, leaving 20 bases between. CDR3 protein: CATSRGTIGTFNNEQFF. The CDR3 DNA reads as TGTGCCACCAGCAGGGGGACGATAGGGACATTTAACAATGAGCAGTTCTTC.